This TCR beta chain was captured by sequencing in a study of molecular identifiers for immune sequencing clone quantification. Trimming took 6 bases from V and 7 from J, leaving 13 bases between them. CDR1 and CDR2 (germline): LNHDA, SQIVND (reference sequence). This CDR3 is built from 13 residues. Sorting isolated naive CD8 T cells as CD8+CD4-CCR7+CD45RA+ events. TCRdb analysed the PCR reads with MiXCR anew, one entry per CDR3 protein. The sample has some 89,000 distinct CDR3 sequences; approximately 25% are singletons. This TCR was sampled from a human donor in good health. Some libraries in this study had Jurkat cell RNA spiked in. Sequenced sample: naive CD8+ T cells from blood, with Jurkat cell RNA spiked in. The sample's subset: FACS-sorted CD8+CD4-CCR7+CD45RA+ naive T cells. The chain is built from TRBV19 and TRBJ2-1, with no clear D. In DNA form, the CDR3 reads TGTGCCAGTAGCGGCCACCAGTTTAATGAGCAGTTCTTC. Translating gives CASSGHQFNEQFF.